The entry that follows covers one T cell receptor beta chain sequence. As originally analysed: For nucleated cells, counts were estimated from reference gene primer amplification. This table comes from immunoSEQ multiplex PCR, and its TCRdb copy is limited to in-frame clones, with some not included. V, J and clone size are those of that table, while D and trimming were read from the DNA. The profile shows hundreds of thousands of clones, more than 70% of them singletons. The CDR3 extends over 15 amino acids. Trimming took 0 bases from V and 5 from J, leaving 11 bases between them. Germline V CDR1 and CDR2: LGHNA, YNFKEQ. This entry is derived from a study of blood T cell repertoires in COVID-19. Study-wide context: Italy, Spain and the United States were the sources of the convalescent and acute COVID-19 samples.

Participant ages covered about 18 to 100 years across about 22 US areas. Participant-given clinical history determined each cohort assignment. This clonotype was sampled from a middle-aged man in a cohort exposed to, infected with or recovered from COVID-19 (not recorded which). The sample was PBMCs or T cells enriched from blood (not recorded which). The chain has TRBV4-2 and TRBJ1-5, with D tentatively TRBD1 (5 bases). Here the CDR3 DNA reads TGTGCCAGCAGCCAAGATTGGGGGGTCCATCAGCCCCAGCATTTT. It is translated as CASSQDWGVHQPQHF.